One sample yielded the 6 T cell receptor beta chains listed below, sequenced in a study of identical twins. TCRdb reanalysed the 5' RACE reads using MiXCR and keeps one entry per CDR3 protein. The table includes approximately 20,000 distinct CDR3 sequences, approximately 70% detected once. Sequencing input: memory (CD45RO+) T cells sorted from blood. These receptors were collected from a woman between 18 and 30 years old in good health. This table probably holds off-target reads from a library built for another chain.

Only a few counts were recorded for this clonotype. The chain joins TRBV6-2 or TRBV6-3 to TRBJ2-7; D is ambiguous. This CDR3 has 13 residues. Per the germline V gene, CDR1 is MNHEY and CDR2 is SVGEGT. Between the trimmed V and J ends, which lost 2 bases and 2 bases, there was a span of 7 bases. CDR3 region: CASSYLETYEQYF. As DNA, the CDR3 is TGTGCCAGCAGTTACCTAGAAACCTACGAGCAGTACTTC.

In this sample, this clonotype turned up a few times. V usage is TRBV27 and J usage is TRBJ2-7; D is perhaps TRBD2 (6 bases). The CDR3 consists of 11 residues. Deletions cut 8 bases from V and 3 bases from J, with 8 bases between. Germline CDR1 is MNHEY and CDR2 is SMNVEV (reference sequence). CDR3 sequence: CASSEGYEQYF. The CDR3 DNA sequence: TGTGCCAGCTCGGAGGGCTACGAGCAGTACTTC.

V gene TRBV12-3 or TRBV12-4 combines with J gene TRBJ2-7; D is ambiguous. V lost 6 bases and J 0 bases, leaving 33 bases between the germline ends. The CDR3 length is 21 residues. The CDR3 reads CASRLHLIGSGRQHLSYEQYF. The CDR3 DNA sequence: TGTGCCAGCAGACTCCACCTTATCGGCTCTGGCCGACAACACCTCTCCTACGAGCAGTACTTC.

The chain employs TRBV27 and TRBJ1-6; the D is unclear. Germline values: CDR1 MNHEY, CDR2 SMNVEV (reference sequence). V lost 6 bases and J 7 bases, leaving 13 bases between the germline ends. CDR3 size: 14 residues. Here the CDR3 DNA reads TGTGCCAGCAGAAGGAGTTTTGGGAATTCACCCCTCCACTTT. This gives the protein CASRRSFGNSPLHF.

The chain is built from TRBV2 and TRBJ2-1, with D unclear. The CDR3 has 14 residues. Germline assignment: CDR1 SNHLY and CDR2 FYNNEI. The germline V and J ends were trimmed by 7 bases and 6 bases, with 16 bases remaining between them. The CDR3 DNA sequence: TGTGCCAGCACGGAACTCCCGAACGGCAATGAGCAGTTCTTC. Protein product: CASTELPNGNEQFF.

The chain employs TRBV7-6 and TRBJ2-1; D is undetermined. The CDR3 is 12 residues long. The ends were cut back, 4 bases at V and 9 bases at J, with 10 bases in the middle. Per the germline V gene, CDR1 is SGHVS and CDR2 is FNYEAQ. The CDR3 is CASSSTVLEQFF. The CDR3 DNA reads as TGTGCCAGCAGCTCAACGGTTCTTGAGCAGTTCTTC. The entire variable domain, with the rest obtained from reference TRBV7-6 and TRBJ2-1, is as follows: GAGVSQSPRYKVTKRGQDVALRCDPISGHVSLYWYRQALGQGPEFLTYFNYEAQQDKSGLPNDRFSAERPEGSISTLTIQRTEQRDSAMYRCASSSTVLEQFFGPGTRLTVL.